The sequence of this T cell receptor beta chain was determined in a study of Graves' ophthalmopathy and Graves' hyperthyroidism. This clonotype was found many times. Beta-chain TCR CDR3 regions were amplified from RNA transcripts. In the first round, RT-PCR was carried out with HTBI primers, and a multiplex PCR formed the second round. TCRdb analysed the multiplex PCR reads with MiXCR anew, one entry per CDR3 protein. The table records 450,000 to 600,000 distinct CDR3 sequences, under 45% of them present only once. With 6 bases removed from V and 7 bases from J, the gap between germline ends came to 13 bases. Germline V gene data show CDR1 as LGHNT and CDR2 as FRNRAP. The CDR3 is 12 amino acids.

Material for sequencing was peripheral blood or thyroid tissue (not recorded which). This chain connects TRBV12-5 to TRBJ2-7; D unresolved. The origin of this receptor is an adult man with Graves' hyperthyroidism. The DNA for the CDR3 is TGTGCTAGTGGCACTACACGCCGGGAGCAGTACTTC. This sequence encodes CASGTTRREQYF.